Below are 8 T cell receptor beta chains sequenced from a single sample in a study of CXCR3-negative and CXCR3-positive naive CD8 T cells. General study results and limits: Higher TRB CDR3 hydrophobicity marked CXCR3-positive naive cells relative to CXCR3-negative naive cells.

Via 5' RACE with UMI labels, TRB cDNA libraries were prepared. TCRdb reprocessed the 5' RACE reads and stores each CDR3 protein as one record, lacking DNA. This sample's table has approximately 59,000 distinct CDR3 sequences. These receptors have no identified antigens. The specimen was naive CXCR3+ CD8+ T cells from blood. Subset of the sample: CD45RO-CCR7+CD27+CD95- naive CD8+ T cells expressing CXCR3 (TNR3+). Receptors were obtained from a human donor in good health. Some clones in this sample may be carry-over from other donors' samples.

The rearrangement joins TRBV29-1 to TRBJ2-3; TCRdb designates TRBD2, a call that cannot be tested without DNA. This CDR3 comprises 20 residues. Germline CDR1 SQVTM, CDR2 ANQGSEA. Here the CDR3 reads CSVEFPLAGTKNQITDTQYF.

This rearrangement joins TRBV6-2 or TRBV6-3 to TRBJ2-7. CDR3 length equals 13 residues. The germline V gene has CDR1 MNHEY and CDR2 SVGEGT. The CDR3 here is CASSSPDTYEQYF.

The chain employs TRBV3-1 and TRBJ2-1; with no DNA, the TCRdb D assignment of TRBD1 cannot be verified. Germline assignment: CDR1 LGHDT and CDR2 YNNKEL (reference sequence). CDR3 length: 14 amino acids. This CDR3 is CASSPQGVYNEQFF.

The chain links TRBV6-5 to TRBJ2-1; the TRBD1 assignment by TCRdb is unverifiable without DNA. The CDR3 loop spans 15 amino acids. The germline gives CDR1 MNHEY, CDR2 SVGAGI. CDR3 in amino acids: CASSEGTDGYNEQFF.

The genes are TRBV4-3 and TRBJ2-1; the D call from TCRdb, TRBD1, cannot be confirmed without DNA. The CDR3 is made up of 17 amino acids. Germline V gene sequence: CDR1 LGHNA, CDR2 YSLEER. The CDR3 protein is CASSQGEGSGGYNEQFF.

V is TRBV29-1 and J is TRBJ1-2. The germline gives CDR1 SQVTM, CDR2 ANQGSEA. The CDR3 totals 13 residues. CDR3 in amino acids: CSVEDGEDGGYTF.

This rearrangement joins TRBV18 to TRBJ2-1. The germline V gene has CDR1 KGHSH and CDR2 LQKENI. This CDR3 contains 15 residues. CDR3 protein: CASSPPAGAYNEQFF.

The chain couples TRBV10-3 to TRBJ2-7. CDR3 length equals 11 residues. Germline loops: CDR1 ENHRY, CDR2 SYGVKD. The CDR3 spells CAIKSSYEQYF.